This T cell receptor (beta chain) was documented in a study of blood T cell repertoires in COVID-19. Assay: immunoSEQ multiplex PCR; the TCRdb copy retains only in-frame clones and omits some. The repertoire holds tens of thousands of clones, approximately 89% seen once, with approximately 48% in the top ten. This CDR3 is built from 13 residues. Germline lookup yields CDR1 MNHEY and CDR2 SVGAGI. J lost 9 bases, V lost 6 bases, and 8 bases had no gene match. The clonotype originates from a human donor with acute or convalescent COVID-19. The donor label of this sample is uncertain. Sequenced material: peripheral blood. The gene calls are TRBV6-5 and TRBJ2-1, with TRBD2 identical over 7 bases. CDR3 protein: CASRLSTSSEQFF. Written as DNA, the CDR3 is TGTGCCAGCAGGCTATCGACTAGCTCTGAGCAGTTCTTC.